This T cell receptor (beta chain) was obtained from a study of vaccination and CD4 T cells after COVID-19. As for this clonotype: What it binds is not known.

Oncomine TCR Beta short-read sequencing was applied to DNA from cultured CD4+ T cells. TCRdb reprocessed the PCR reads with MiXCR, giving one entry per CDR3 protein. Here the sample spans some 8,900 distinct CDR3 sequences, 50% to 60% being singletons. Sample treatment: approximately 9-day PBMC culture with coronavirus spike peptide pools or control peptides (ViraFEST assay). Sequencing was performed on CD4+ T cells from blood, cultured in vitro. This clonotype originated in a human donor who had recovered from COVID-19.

The CDR3 loop is CSAPHGTAYEQYF. The CDR3 region has the DNA TGCAGTGCTCCGCATGGGACAGCCTACGAGCAGTACTTC. This chain links TRBV20-1 with TRBJ2-7, with 7 bases aligning to TRBD1. The CDR3 sequence is 13 residues long. The V gene's germline CDR1 is DFQATT and CDR2 SNEGSKA (reference sequence). V shed 5 bases, J shed 2 bases, and the junction held 6 bases outside the gene matches.